This is a list of T cell receptor beta chains from one sample in a study of cytomegalovirus exposure and HLA in healthy donors. Measured with immunoSEQ multiplex PCR; TCRdb has only the in-frame clones, and not every one. The sample shows about 200,000 clones, around 80% of them seen only once. Sequencing was done on a sample of PBMCs. The receptors were sampled from a woman between 18 and 29 years old in good health and CMV-seronegative. Both conserved end residues are part of each CDR3. Each record gives: J gene, V gene, CDR3 protein.

TRBJ2-3	TRBV4-3	CASSPTGAGGQDTQYF
TRBJ2-1	TRBV7-9	CASSLASSNEQFF
TRBJ1-2	TRBV5-1	CARAALCTERYGYTF
TRBJ2-3	TRBV14	CASSQVGGRNTDTQYF
TRBJ1-4	TRBV28	CASSGLGRVQAEKLFF
TRBJ2-5	TRBV10-2	CASRNRVGETQYF
TRBJ2-2	TRBV6-6	CASRITGSNTGELFF
TRBJ2-7	TRBV5-1	CASSLAAGPEQYF
TRBJ1-4	TRBV5-1	CASSSDSRGGNEKLFF
TRBJ1-3	TRBV4-3	CASSQDPLSSGNTIYF
TRBJ2-3	TRBV7-9	CASSQTSLGTDTQYF
TRBJ1-2	TRBV5-1	CASSAGGGTQNYGYTF
TRBJ2-1	TRBV7-2	CASSLGRGLANNEQFF
TRBJ1-2	TRBV6-5	CASSYSPQVYGYTF
TRBJ2-3	TRBV19	CASSVGTGRTDTQYF
TRBJ1-2	TRBV30	CAWGEGTGSTSYGYTF
TRBJ1-2	TRBV7-8	CASSLRRDRGNYGYTF
TRBJ1-5	TRBV28	CASSNHVGSQPQHF
TRBJ2-7	TRBV7-9	CSSSLGLAGAHEQYF
TRBJ2-7	TRBV6-5	CASSLPGLASYEQYF
TRBJ2-2	TRBV6-1	CASRGGNTGELFF
TRBJ2-1	TRBV15	CATSRKGLAGGYNEQFF
TRBJ2-7	TRBV4-2	CASSPGNLYEQYF
TRBJ2-1	TRBV4-2	CASSQGLALTYNEQFF
TRBJ1-4	TRBV19	CASSPRDRLFF
TRBJ1-1	TRBV27	CASRNLDSLSTEAFF
TRBJ1-1	TRBV6-5	CASSYSGTITASEAFF
TRBJ2-1	TRBV19	CASKTSGSSYNEQFF
TRBJ2-5	TRBV2	CASSDQRDEETQYF
TRBJ2-3	TRBV7-8	CASTGGTDTQYF
TRBJ2-3	TRBV6-1	CASSQDRGLDTQYF
TRBJ1-1	TRBV5-4	CASSLGTGNTEAFF
TRBJ1-1	TRBV30	CAWSVWQGLQNTEAFF
TRBJ2-1	TRBV28	CASSLGEGFNEQFF
TRBJ2-4	TRBV5-1	CASSLAGGEVKNIQYF
TRBJ1-1	TRBV28	CASRGGTEAFF
TRBJ2-3	TRBV21-1	CANTNHTDTQYF
TRBJ2-3	TRBV4-3	CASSQDPGIDTQYF
TRBJ1-2	TRBV7-9	CSSSLGVWGGAGGGYTF
TRBJ2-1	TRBV5-6	CASSPLSGGYNEQFF
TRBJ2-5	TRBV28	CASRPLTTGGEETQYF
TRBJ2-7	TRBV28	CASLTGTGDFHEQYF
TRBJ2-7	TRBV27	CASSLAADGDEQYF
TRBJ2-3	TRBV2	CASTGLAGGQTSTDTQYF
TRBJ1-1	TRBV5-6	CASSFQYSLNTEAFF
TRBJ2-1	TRBV28	CASRLIPLWDRFSYNEQFF
TRBJ1-3	TRBV14	CASSQDAGPGNTIYF
TRBJ2-3	TRBV10-2	CASEGGTDTQYF
TRBJ1-2	TRBV7-2	CASSLGSGDYGYTF
TRBJ2-3	TRBV9	CASSVAGASTDTQYF
TRBJ1-5	TRBV4-1	CASSQDQWTGGGQPQHF
TRBJ2-1	TRBV7-2	CASSRERRTNEQFF
TRBJ1-2	TRBV29-1	CSVEDHQMINYGYTF